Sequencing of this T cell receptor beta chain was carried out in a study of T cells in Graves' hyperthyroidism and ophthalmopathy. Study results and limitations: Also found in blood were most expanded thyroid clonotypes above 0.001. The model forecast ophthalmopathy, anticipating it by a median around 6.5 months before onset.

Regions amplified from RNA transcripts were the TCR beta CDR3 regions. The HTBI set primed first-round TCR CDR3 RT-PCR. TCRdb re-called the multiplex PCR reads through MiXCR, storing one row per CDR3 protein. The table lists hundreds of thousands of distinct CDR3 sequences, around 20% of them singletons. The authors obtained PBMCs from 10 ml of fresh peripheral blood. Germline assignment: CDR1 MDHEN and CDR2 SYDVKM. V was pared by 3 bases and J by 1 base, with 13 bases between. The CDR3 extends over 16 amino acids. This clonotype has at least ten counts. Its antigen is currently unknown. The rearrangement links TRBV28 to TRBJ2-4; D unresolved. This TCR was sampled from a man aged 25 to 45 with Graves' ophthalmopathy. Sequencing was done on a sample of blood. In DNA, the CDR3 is TGTGCCAGCAGTTTGTTGTCATCGGGCGCCAAAAACATTCAGTACTTC. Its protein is CASSLLSSGAKNIQYF.